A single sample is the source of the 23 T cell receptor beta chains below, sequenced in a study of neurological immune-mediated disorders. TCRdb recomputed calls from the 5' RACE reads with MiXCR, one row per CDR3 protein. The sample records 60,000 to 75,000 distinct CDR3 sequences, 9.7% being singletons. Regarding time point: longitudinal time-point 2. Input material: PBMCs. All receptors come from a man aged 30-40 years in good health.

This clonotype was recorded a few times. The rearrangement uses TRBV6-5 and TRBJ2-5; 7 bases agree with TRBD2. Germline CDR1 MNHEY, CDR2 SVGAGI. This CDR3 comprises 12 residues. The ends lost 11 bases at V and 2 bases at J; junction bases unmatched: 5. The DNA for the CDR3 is TGTGCCGTGGGAGGGCTACAAGAGACCCAGTACTTC. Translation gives CAVGGLQETQYF.

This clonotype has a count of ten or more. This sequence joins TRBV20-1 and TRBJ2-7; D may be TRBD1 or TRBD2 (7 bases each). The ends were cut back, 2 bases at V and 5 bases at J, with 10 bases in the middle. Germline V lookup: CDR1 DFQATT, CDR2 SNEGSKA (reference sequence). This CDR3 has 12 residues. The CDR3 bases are TGCAGTGCTAGACAGGGGGGGGACGAGCAGTACTTC. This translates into CSARQGGDEQYF.

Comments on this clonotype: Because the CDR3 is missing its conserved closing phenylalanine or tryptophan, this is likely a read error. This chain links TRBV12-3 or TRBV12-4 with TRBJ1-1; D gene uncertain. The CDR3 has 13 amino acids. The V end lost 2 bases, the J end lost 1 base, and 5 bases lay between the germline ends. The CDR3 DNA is TGTGCCAGCAGTTTAATTTGGAACACTGAAGCTTTCTCT. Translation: CASSLIWNTEAFS.

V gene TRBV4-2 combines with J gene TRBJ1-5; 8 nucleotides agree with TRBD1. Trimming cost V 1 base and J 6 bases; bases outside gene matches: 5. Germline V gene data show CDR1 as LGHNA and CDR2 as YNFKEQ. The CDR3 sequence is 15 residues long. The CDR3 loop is CASSQVDRGGQPQHF. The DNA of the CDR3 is TGTGCCAGCAGCCAAGTAGACAGGGGAGGTCAGCCCCAGCATTTT.

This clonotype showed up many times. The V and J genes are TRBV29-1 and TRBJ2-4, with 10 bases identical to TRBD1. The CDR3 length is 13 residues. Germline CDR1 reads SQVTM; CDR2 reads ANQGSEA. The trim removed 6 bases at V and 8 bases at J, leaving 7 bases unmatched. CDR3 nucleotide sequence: TGCAGCGTGGAGGGGACAGGGGAGTACATTCAGTACTTC. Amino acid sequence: CSVEGTGEYIQYF.

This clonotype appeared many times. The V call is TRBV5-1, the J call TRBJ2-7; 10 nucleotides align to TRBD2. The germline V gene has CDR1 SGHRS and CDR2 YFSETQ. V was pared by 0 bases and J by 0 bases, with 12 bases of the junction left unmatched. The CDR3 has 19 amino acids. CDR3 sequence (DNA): TGCGCCAGCAGCTTGGTTGTACGTCGACTAGCGGGTGACTCCTACGAGCAGTACTTC. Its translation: CASSLVVRRLAGDSYEQYF.

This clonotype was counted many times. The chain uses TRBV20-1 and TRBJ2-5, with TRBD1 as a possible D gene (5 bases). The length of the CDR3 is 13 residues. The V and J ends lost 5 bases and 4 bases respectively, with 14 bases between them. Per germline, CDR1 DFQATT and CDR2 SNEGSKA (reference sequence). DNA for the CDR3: TGCAGTGCTTATATTCCAGGGCGAGAGACCCAGTACTTC. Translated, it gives CSAYIPGRETQYF.

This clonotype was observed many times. The CDR3 spells CASRLSGARNEQFF. Here the CDR3 DNA reads TGTGCCAGCAGACTTTCCGGGGCTCGGAATGAGCAGTTCTTC. The chain couples TRBV6-2 or TRBV6-3 to TRBJ2-1, with D perhaps matching TRBD1 or TRBD2 (5 bases each). Trimming pared 6 bases from V and 7 bases from J, leaving 16 bases between. In germline, CDR1 is MNHEY, CDR2 SVGEGT. The CDR3 has 14 amino acids.

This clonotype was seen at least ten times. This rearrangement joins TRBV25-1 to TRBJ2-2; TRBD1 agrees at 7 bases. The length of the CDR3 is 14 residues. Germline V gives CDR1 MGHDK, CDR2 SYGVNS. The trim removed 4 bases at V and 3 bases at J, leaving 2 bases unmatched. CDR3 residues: CASSAGQDTGELFF. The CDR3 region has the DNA TGTGCCAGCAGTGCCGGACAGGACACCGGGGAGCTGTTTTTT.

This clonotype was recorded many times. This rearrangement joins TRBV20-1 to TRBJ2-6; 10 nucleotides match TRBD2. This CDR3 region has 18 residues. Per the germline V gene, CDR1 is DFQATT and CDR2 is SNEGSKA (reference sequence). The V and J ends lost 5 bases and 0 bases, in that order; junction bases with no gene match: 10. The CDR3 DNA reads TGCAGTGCTCTGGCTTTTAGCGGGAGGTACTCTGGGGCCAACGTCCTGACTTTC. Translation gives CSALAFSGRYSGANVLTF.

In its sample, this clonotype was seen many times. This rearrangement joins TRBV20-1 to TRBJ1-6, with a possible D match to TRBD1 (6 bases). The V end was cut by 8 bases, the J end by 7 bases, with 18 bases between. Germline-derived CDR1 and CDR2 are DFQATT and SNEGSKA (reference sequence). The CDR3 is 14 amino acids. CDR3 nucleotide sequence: TGCAGTCGGAAGAACGGAGGGGGGAATTCACCCCTCCACTTT. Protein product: CSRKNGGGNSPLHF.

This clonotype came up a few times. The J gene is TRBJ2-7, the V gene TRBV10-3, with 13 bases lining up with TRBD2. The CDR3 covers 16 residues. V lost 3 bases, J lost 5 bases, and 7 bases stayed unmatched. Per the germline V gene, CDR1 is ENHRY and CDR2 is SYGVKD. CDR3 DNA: TGTGCCATCAGTGACTATACTAGCGGGAGGGCCAACGAGCAGTACTTC. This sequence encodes CAISDYTSGRANEQYF.

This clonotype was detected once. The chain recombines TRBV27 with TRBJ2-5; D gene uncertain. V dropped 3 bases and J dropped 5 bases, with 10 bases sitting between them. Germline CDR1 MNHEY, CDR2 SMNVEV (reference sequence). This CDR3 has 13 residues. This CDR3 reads CASSLNQRETQYF. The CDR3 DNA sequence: TGTGCCAGCAGTTTGAACCAGAGGGAGACCCAGTACTTC.

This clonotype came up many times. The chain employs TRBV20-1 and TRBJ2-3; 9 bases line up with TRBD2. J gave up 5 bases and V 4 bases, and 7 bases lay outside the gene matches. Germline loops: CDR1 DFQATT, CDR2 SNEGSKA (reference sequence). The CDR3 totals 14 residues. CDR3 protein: CSAIGGRAGDTQYF. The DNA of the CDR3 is TGCAGTGCTATCGGCGGGAGGGCCGGAGATACGCAGTATTTT.

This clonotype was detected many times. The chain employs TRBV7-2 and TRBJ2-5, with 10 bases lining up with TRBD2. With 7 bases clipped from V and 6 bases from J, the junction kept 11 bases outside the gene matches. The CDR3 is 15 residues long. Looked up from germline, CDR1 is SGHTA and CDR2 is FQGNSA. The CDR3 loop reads CASTLLAGISKTQYF. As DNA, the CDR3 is TGTGCCAGCACCCTACTAGCGGGGATCAGTAAGACCCAGTACTTC. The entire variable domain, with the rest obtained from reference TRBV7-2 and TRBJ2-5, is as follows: GAGVSQSPSNKVTEKGKDVELRCDPISGHTALYWYRQSLGQGLEFLIYFQGNSAPDKSGLPSDRFSAERTGGSVSTLTIQRTQQEDSAVYLCASTLLAGISKTQYFGPGTRLLVL.

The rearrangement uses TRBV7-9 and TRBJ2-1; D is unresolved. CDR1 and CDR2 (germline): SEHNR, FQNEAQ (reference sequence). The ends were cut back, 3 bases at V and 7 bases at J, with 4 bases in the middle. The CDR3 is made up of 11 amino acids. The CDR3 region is CASSFVNEQFF. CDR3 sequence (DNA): TGTGCCAGCAGCTTTGTAAATGAGCAGTTCTTC.

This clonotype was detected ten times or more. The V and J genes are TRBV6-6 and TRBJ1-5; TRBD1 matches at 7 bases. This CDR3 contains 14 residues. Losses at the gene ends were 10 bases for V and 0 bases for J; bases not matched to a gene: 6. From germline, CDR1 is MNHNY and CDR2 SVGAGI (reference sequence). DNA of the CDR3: TGTGCCATACGACAGGGCTTTAGCAATCAGCCCCAGCATTTT. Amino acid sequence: CAIRQGFSNQPQHF.

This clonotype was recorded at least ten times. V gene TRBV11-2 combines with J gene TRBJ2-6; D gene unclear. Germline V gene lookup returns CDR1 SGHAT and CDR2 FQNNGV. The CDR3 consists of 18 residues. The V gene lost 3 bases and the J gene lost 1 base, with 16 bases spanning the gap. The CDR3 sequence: CASSFRVGSPSGANVLTF. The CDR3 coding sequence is TGTGCCAGCAGCTTTAGAGTGGGCAGTCCATCTGGGGCCAACGTCCTGACTTTC.

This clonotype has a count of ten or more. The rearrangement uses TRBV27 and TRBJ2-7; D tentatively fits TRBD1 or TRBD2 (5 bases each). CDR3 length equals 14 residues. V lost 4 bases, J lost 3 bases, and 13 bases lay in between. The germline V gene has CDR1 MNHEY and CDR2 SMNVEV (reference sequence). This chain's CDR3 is CASSSRDGIYEQYF. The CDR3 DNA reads TGTGCCAGCAGTTCCCGGGACGGAATCTACGAGCAGTACTTC.

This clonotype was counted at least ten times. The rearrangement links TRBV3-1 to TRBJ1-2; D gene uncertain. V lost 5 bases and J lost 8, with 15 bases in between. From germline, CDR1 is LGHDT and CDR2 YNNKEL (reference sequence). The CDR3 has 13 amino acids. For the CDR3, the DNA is TGTGCCAGCAGCTTTGGACGGTTAGCAGGCTACACCTTC. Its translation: CASSFGRLAGYTF.

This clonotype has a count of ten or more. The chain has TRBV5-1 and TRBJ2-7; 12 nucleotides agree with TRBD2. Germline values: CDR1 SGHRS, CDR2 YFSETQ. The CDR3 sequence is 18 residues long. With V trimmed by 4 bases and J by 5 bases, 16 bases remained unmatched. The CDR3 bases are TGCGCCAGCAGCAGCCGATTACTAGCGGGAGGCCCCCAGGACGAGCAGTACTTC. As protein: CASSSRLLAGGPQDEQYF.

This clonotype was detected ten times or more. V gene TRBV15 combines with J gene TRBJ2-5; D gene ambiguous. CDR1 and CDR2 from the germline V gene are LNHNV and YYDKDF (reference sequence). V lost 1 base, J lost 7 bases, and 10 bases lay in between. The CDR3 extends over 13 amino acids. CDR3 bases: TGTGCCACCAGCAGAGTAGAACGCGTGACCCAGTACTTC. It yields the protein CATSRVERVTQYF.

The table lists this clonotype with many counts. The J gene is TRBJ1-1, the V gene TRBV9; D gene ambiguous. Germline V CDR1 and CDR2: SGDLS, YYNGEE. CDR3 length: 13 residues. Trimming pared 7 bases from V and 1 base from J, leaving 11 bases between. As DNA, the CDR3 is TGTGCCAGCGAGGCCGAGCCGAACACTGAAGCTTTCTTT. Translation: CASEAEPNTEAFF.